A single sample is the source of the 21 T cell receptor beta chains below, sequenced in a study of siplizumab effects on memory and regulatory T cells. Here immunoSEQ multiplex PCR was the method, and the copy in TCRdb shows in-frame clones only, minus some. Of about 85,000 clones listed, roughly 94% were seen once; the top ten hold around 20%. Sequencing was carried out using CD8+ T cells sorted from blood. The receptor source for this set is a human donor in good health.

The chain is built from TRBV27 and TRBJ2-7; D is possibly TRBD1 or TRBD2 (5 bases each). Looked up from germline, CDR1 is MNHEY and CDR2 is SMNVEV (reference sequence). The CDR3 consists of 15 residues. The V gene lost 9 bases and the J gene lost 2 bases, with 20 bases spanning the gap. As DNA, the CDR3 is TGTGCCAGTACCGGGGCTGTTGGGAGTACCTACGAGCAGTACTTC. This translates into CASTGAVGSTYEQYF.

This rearrangement joins TRBV7-9 to TRBJ1-2, with D perhaps TRBD1 (5 bases). The CDR3 is 15 residues long. Germline loops: CDR1 SEHNR, CDR2 FQNEAQ (reference sequence). Trimming left V 8 bases short and J 0 bases short, with 16 bases between. CDR3 sequence: CASGESGSPNYGYTF. CDR3 bases: TGTGCCAGCGGGGAATCAGGGTCGCCTAACTATGGCTACACCTTC.

The chain joins TRBV7-9 to TRBJ2-7; TRBD2 aligns across 10 bases. The V gene end was trimmed by 1 base and the J gene end by 4 bases; junction bases not matched to a gene: 7. The CDR3 is made up of 16 amino acids. The germline V gene encodes CDR1 SEHNR and CDR2 FQNEAQ (reference sequence). CDR3 region: CASSLGSGRVSYEQYF. The CDR3, as DNA: TGTGCCAGCAGCTTAGGAAGCGGGAGGGTGTCGTACGAGCAGTACTTC. Based on the CDR3 plus reference TRBV7-9 and TRBJ2-7, the full variable domain is DTGVSQNPRHKITKRGQNVTFRCDPISEHNRLYWYRQTLGQGPEFLTYFQNEAQLEKSRLLSDRFSAERPKGSFSTLEIQRTEQGDSAMYLCASSLGSGRVSYEQYFGPGTRLTVT.

The chain combines TRBV30 with TRBJ2-7; D may be TRBD1 or TRBD2 (5 bases each). The germline V gene encodes CDR1 GTSNPN and CDR2 SVGIG (reference sequence). CDR3 size: 13 residues. V lost 2 bases to trimming and J lost 1 base, with 9 bases between them. The CDR3 DNA follows: TGTGCCTGGAGTCACGGGGCGTCCTACGAGCAGTACTTC. Protein: CAWSHGASYEQYF.

The rearrangement uses TRBV7-9 and TRBJ1-5; possible D gene TRBD1, 5 bases. This CDR3 has 14 residues. Germline V gene data show CDR1 as SEHNR and CDR2 as FQNEAQ (reference sequence). V dropped 5 bases and J dropped 0 bases, with 8 bases sitting between them. In DNA form, the CDR3 reads TGTGCCAGCAGCGGAGACAGTAGCAATCAGCCCCAGCATTTT. Amino acid sequence: CASSGDSSNQPQHF.

Points on this clone: Other DNA variants within this sample encode the same CDR3. This chain connects TRBV30 to TRBJ2-7; D unclear. Trimming pared 0 bases from V and 0 bases from J, leaving 0 bases between. The CDR3 runs 11 residues. The V gene's germline CDR1 is GTSNPN and CDR2 SVGIG (reference sequence). In nucleotides, the CDR3 is TGTGCCTGGAGTGTCTCCTACGAGCAGTACTTC. Its translation is CAWSVSYEQYF. The whole variable domain, filled in from reference TRBV30 and TRBJ2-7, reads SQTIHQWPATLVQPVGSPLSLECTVEGTSNPNLYWYRQAAGRGLQLLFYSVGIGQISSEVPQNLSASRPQDRQFILSSKKLLLSDSGFYLCAWSVSYEQYFGPGTRLTVT.

CDR3 residues: CASSISDGGYEQYF. The CDR3 region has the DNA TGTGCCAGCAGCATTTCTGACGGCGGCTACGAGCAGTACTTC. The J gene is TRBJ2-7, the V gene TRBV7-8; no firm D call. Germline CDR1 is SGHVS and CDR2 is FQNEAQ. The V gene lost 5 bases and the J gene lost 3 bases, with 14 bases spanning the gap. CDR3 length: 14 amino acids. Filled out from reference TRBV7-8 and TRBJ2-7, the complete variable domain reads GAGVSQSPRYKVAKRGQDVALRCDPISGHVSLFWYQQALGQGPEFLTYFQNEAQLDKSGLPSDRFFAERPEGSVSTLKIQRTQQEDSAVYLCASSISDGGYEQYFGPGTRLTVT.

V and J are TRBV15 and TRBJ1-5; 8 nucleotides agree with TRBD1. Germline V gene data show CDR1 as LNHNV and CDR2 as YYDKDF (reference sequence). J gave up 3 bases and V 0 bases, and 7 bases lay outside the gene matches. The CDR3 consists of 17 residues. The CDR3 loop is CATSRDRGQDLNQPQHF. As DNA, the CDR3 is TGTGCCACCAGCAGAGATCGGGGACAGGACCTCAATCAGCCCCAGCATTTT.

The J gene is TRBJ2-3, the V gene TRBV2; 8 nucleotides match TRBD2. The germline V gene encodes CDR1 SNHLY and CDR2 FYNNEI. This CDR3 spans 14 amino acids. Germline trimming cut 6 bases from V and 2 bases from J; bases unmatched to any gene: 4. This CDR3 reads CASRLAGSTDTQYF. CDR3 in DNA: TGTGCCAGCAGATTAGCGGGGTCCACAGATACGCAGTATTTT.

Written as DNA, the CDR3 is TGTGCCAGCAGCGTAGTGAACACAGATACGCAGTATTTT. As protein: CASSVVNTDTQYF. The rearrangement links TRBV9 to TRBJ2-3; D is unclear. The V and J ends lost 0 bases and 2 bases respectively, with 4 bases between them. CDR1 and CDR2 (germline): SGDLS, YYNGEE. The CDR3 length is 13 residues.

The chain has TRBV13 and TRBJ2-1, with 10 bases that match TRBD2. The CDR3 contains 15 residues. V trimming: 3 bases; J trimming: 5 bases; junction bases outside the gene matches: 4. From germline, CDR1 is PRHDT and CDR2 FYEKMQ (reference sequence). The CDR3 nucleotides are TGTGCCAGCAGCTTTGGGACTAGCGCCGACAATGAGCAGTTCTTC. Its translation: CASSFGTSADNEQFF.

In regard to this clone: Other DNA sequences in the sample encode the same CDR3. The V and J genes are TRBV27 and TRBJ2-1, with D maybe TRBD2 (5 bases). This CDR3 comprises 15 residues. Trimming left V 2 bases short and J 1 base short, with 9 bases between. CDR1 is MNHEY and CDR2 is SMNVEV in the germline V gene (reference sequence). The chain's CDR3 is CASSLGGSSYNEQFF. For the CDR3, the DNA is TGTGCCAGCAGTTTAGGCGGGTCGTCCTACAATGAGCAGTTCTTC.

This sequence joins TRBV4-2 and TRBJ1-2, with no clear D. V was trimmed by 3 bases and J by 4 bases, leaving 12 bases between them. CDR1 is LGHNA and CDR2 is YNFKEQ in the germline V gene. The CDR3 sequence is 14 residues long. The CDR3: CASSQSAGGYGYTF. CDR3 in DNA: TGTGCCAGCAGCCAGAGTGCCGGCGGCTATGGCTACACCTTC.

The chain has TRBV11-3 and TRBJ2-1; 7 bases map to TRBD2. Germline assignment: CDR1 SGHNT and CDR2 YENEEA. The CDR3 loop spans 17 amino acids. The V segment lost 0 bases and the J segment 4 bases; nucleotides outside the gene matches: 9. Here the CDR3 DNA reads TGTGCCAGCAGCTTAGACCCTATGAGGGAGGGTTACAATGAGCAGTTCTTC. This sequence encodes CASSLDPMREGYNEQFF. Full variable domain (remainder filled in from reference TRBV11-3 and TRBJ2-1): EAGVVQSPRYKIIEKKQPVAFWCNPISGHNTLYWYLQNLGQGPELLIRYENEEAVDDSQLPKDRFSAERLKGVDSTLKIQPAELGDSAVYLCASSLDPMREGYNEQFFGPGTRLTVL.

CDR3 protein: CASSLQGLRGNQPQHF. Here the CDR3 DNA reads TGTGCCAGCAGCTTACAGGGATTAAGGGGAAATCAGCCCCAGCATTTT. This rearrangement joins TRBV7-6 to TRBJ1-5; D is perhaps TRBD1 (5 bases). This CDR3 is 16 amino acids long. Germline CDR1 SGHVS, CDR2 FNYEAQ. Deletions cut 2 bases from V and 4 bases from J, with 15 bases between.

The V gene is TRBV11-3, the J gene TRBJ2-1; 7 nucleotides align to TRBD2. Germline V CDR1 and CDR2: SGHNT, YENEEA. CDR3 length: 15 amino acids. Germline trimming cut 2 bases from V and 4 bases from J; bases unmatched to any gene: 5. CDR3 in DNA: TGTGCCAGCAGCTTAAGATCTAGCGGATACAATGAGCAGTTCTTC. Translation gives CASSLRSSGYNEQFF.

CDR3 DNA: TGTGCCAGCAGTCTTGGGGATTTCTATGGCTACACCTTC. Translating it yields CASSLGDFYGYTF. The rearrangement joins TRBV28 to TRBJ1-2; unclear D gene. This CDR3 region has 13 residues. Between the trimmed V and J ends, which lost 5 bases and 4 bases, there was a span of 11 bases. The V gene's germline CDR1 is MDHEN and CDR2 SYDVKM.

This clone is a singleton in its sample. This chain links TRBV29-1 with TRBJ2-5; D perhaps matches TRBD1 (7 bases). Germline lookup yields CDR1 SQVTM and CDR2 ANQGSEA. There are 16 residues in the CDR3. Trimming left V 0 bases short and J 4 bases short, with 18 bases between. CDR3 sequence reads: CSVEDDGGGRLETQYF. The CDR3 DNA sequence: TGCAGCGTTGAAGATGATGGAGGGGGCAGGTTAGAGACCCAGTACTTC.

The chain has TRBV7-6 and TRBJ2-1; the D is unclear. Germline CDR1 reads SGHVS; CDR2 reads FNYEAQ. Trimming shortened V by 5 bases and J by 7 bases, and 9 bases separated the two germline ends. CDR3 length: 12 residues. The CDR3 nucleotides are TGTGCCAGCAGCCTTGGGATGAATGAGCAGTTCTTC. Its translation: CASSLGMNEQFF.

The chain employs TRBV5-6 and TRBJ2-7, with TRBD1 matching over 7 bases. Germline V gene data show CDR1 as SGHDT and CDR2 as YYEEEE. This CDR3 has 15 residues. V shed 0 bases, J shed 0 bases, and the junction held 3 bases outside the gene matches. DNA for the CDR3: TGTGCCAGCAGCTTGGGAGGGACAGTCTCCTACGAGCAGTACTTC. As protein: CASSLGGTVSYEQYF.

CDR3 residues: CASSGGTAGNTIYF. The CDR3 region has the DNA TGTGCCAGTAGTGGGGGGACAGCAGGAAACACCATATATTTT. The gene calls are TRBV19 and TRBJ1-3; 7 bases map to TRBD1. Germline V gene sequence: CDR1 LNHDA, CDR2 SQIVND (reference sequence). The CDR3 contains 14 residues. V was pared by 5 bases and J by 4 bases, with 5 bases of the junction left unmatched.